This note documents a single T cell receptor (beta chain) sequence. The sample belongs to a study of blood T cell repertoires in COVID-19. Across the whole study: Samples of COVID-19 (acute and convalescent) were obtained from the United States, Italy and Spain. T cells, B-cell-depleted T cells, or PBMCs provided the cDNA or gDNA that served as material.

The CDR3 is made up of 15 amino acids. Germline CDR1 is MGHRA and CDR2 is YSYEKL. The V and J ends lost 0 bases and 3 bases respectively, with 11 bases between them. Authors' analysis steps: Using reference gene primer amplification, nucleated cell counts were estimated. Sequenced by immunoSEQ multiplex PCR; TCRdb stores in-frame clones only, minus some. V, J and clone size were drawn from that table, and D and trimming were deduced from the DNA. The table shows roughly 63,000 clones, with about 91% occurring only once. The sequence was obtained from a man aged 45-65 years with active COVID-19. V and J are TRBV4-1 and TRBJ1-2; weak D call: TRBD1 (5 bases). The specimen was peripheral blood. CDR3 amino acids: CASSQDTGRDYGYTF. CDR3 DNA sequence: TGCGCCAGCAGCCAAGACACAGGCAGGGACTATGGCTACACCTTC.